These 31 T cell receptor beta chains were sequenced from one sample in a study of breast tumors, draining lymph nodes, adjacent tissues. Breast cancer patients provided tissue from their axillary draining lymph nodes. Each CDR3 protein gets one entry after TCRdb re-called the multiplex PCR reads with MiXCR. The sample carries 180,000 or so distinct CDR3 sequences, more than 25% recorded once. Sequences were obtained from axillary lymph node tissue. These receptor sequences come from a female donor with breast cancer. Some clones in this sample may be carry-over from other donors' samples.

This clonotype was counted ten times or more. This chain links TRBV4-2 with TRBJ2-3; 12 nucleotides line up with TRBD2. Per the germline V gene, CDR1 is LGHNA and CDR2 is YNFKEQ. The CDR3 spans 17 residues. The ends lost 2 bases at V and 3 bases at J; junction bases unmatched: 6. The DNA of the CDR3 is TGTGCCAGCAGCCAAACCACTAGCGGGAGGAGTACAGATACGCAGTATTTT. The encoded protein is CASSQTTSGRSTDTQYF.

At least ten counts were recorded for this clonotype. The chain uses TRBV19 and TRBJ2-1; 7 bases are a match to TRBD2. The junction had 8 bases not matched to a gene; V was cut back by 2 bases and J by 7 bases. Germline V CDR1 and CDR2: LNHDA, SQIVND (reference sequence). This CDR3 comprises 15 residues. CDR3 protein: CASSILASGFNEQFF. The DNA of the CDR3 is TGTGCCAGTAGTATACTGGCTAGCGGCTTTAATGAGCAGTTCTTC.

This clonotype was seen ten or more times. This rearrangement joins TRBV28 to TRBJ2-7; 7 nucleotides line up with TRBD2. This CDR3 contains 14 residues. The germline V gene has CDR1 MDHEN and CDR2 SYDVKM. V lost 5 bases, J lost 3 bases, and 7 bases stayed unmatched. The DNA for the CDR3 is TGTGCCAGCAGTCTCCGACTAGCCAGCTACGAGCAGTACTTC. Its protein is CASSLRLASYEQYF.

This sequence joins TRBV9 and TRBJ1-6; D perhaps matches TRBD1 (6 bases). The CDR3 contains 15 residues. The V and J ends lost 4 bases and 13 bases respectively, with 21 bases between them. The germline V gene encodes CDR1 SGDLS and CDR2 YYNGEE. CDR3 sequence: CASSPRGGGNRPLHF. CDR3 nucleotide sequence: TGTGCCAGCAGCCCAAGGGGGGGTGGTAATAGGCCCCTCCACTTT.

Concerning this clonotype itself: A much larger clone is a single base away; this may be a read error. The chain recombines TRBV6-5 with TRBJ2-5; D gene ambiguous. This CDR3 has 14 amino acids. The germline V gene encodes CDR1 MNHEY and CDR2 SVGAGI. The CDR3 reads CASSDSINGETQYF. CDR3 nucleotides: TGTGCCAGCAGTGACTCGATTAACGGTGAGACCCAGTACTTC.

This clonotype was detected ten times or more. The V and J genes are TRBV9 and TRBJ1-2, with D perhaps TRBD1 (5 bases). The length of the CDR3 is 14 residues. The V end was cut by 4 bases, the J end by 3 bases, with 13 bases between. The V gene's germline CDR1 is SGDLS and CDR2 YYNGEE. The CDR3 coding sequence is TGTGCCAGCAGCCTATCCGGGGCCTACTATGGCTACACCTTC. Residues: CASSLSGAYYGYTF. Full variable domain (rest looked up from reference TRBV9 and TRBJ1-2): DSGVTQTPKHLITATGQRVTLRCSPRSGDLSVYWYQQSLDQGLQFLIQYYNGEERAKGNILERFSAQQFPDLHSELNLSSLELGDSALYFCASSLSGAYYGYTFGSGTRLTVV.

This chain joins TRBV20-1 and TRBJ2-3, with 7 bases lining up with TRBD2. CDR1 is DFQATT, CDR2 SNEGSKA, per germline (reference sequence). The CDR3 is made up of 14 amino acids. Trimming took 1 base from V and 2 from J; bases not matched to a gene: 3. In DNA, the CDR3 is TGCAGTGCTAGAGTCAGCGGGGTCACAGATACGCAGTATTTT. Protein: CSARVSGVTDTQYF.

With regard to this clonotype: A much larger clone lies a single base off, so this may be a read error. This chain uses TRBV5-6 with TRBJ2-5; D may be TRBD2 (5 bases). The CDR3 spans 13 residues. The V gene lost 4 bases and the J gene lost 4 bases, with 11 bases spanning the gap. Germline CDR1 reads SGHDT; CDR2 reads YYEEEE. The CDR3 region is CASSPEVAETQYF. Written as DNA, the CDR3 is TGTGCCAGCAGCCCGGAGGTAGCAGAGACCCAGTACTTC.

This clonotype occurred many times. The V and J genes are TRBV19 and TRBJ2-3; a weak D match, TRBD1 (6 bases). CDR3 length: 14 residues. Per the germline V gene, CDR1 is LNHDA and CDR2 is SQIVND (reference sequence). Trimming took 6 bases from V and 1 from J, leaving 11 bases between them. The CDR3 coding sequence is TGTGCCAGTAGGCGAGCAGGGGGCACAGATACGCAGTATTTT. Translating it yields CASRRAGGTDTQYF.

With regard to this clonotype: Possible read error: a much larger clone is one base away. This chain links TRBV2 with TRBJ2-3, with 7 bases fitting TRBD1. Germline V gene data show CDR1 as SNHLY and CDR2 as FYNNEI. The CDR3 runs 16 residues. The chain's CDR3 is CASSLRGMVGTDTRYF. As DNA, the CDR3 is TGTGCCAGCAGCCTCAGGGGGATGGTTGGCACAGATACGCGGTATTTT.

The chain recombines TRBV5-6 with TRBJ2-7, with TRBD1 matching 11 bases. CDR3 length equals 15 residues. Germline values: CDR1 SGHDT, CDR2 YYEEEE. The V segment lost 2 bases and the J segment 7 bases; nucleotides outside the gene matches: 8. CDR3 in amino acids: CASSLLGQGVWEQYF. CDR3 DNA: TGTGCCAGCAGCTTACTGGGACAGGGGGTATGGGAGCAGTACTTC.

This clonotype was observed many times. This chain connects TRBV9 to TRBJ2-5; D gene unclear. V was shortened by 4 bases and J by 4 bases, with 17 bases between the two germline ends. This CDR3 contains 15 residues. Germline V gene lookup returns CDR1 SGDLS and CDR2 YYNGEE. The CDR3 region has the DNA TGTGCCAGCAGCTACCGGGCCGGGCCGGGAGAGACCCAGTACTTC. Translation: CASSYRAGPGETQYF.

This sequence joins TRBV7-2 and TRBJ1-6; TRBD1 is a possible D gene (5 bases). The CDR3 loop spans 16 amino acids. Germline lookup yields CDR1 SGHTA and CDR2 FQGNSA. V lost 7 bases and J 13 bases, leaving 26 bases between the germline ends. CDR3: CASTPKTGTGNIPLHF. Here the CDR3 DNA reads TGTGCCAGCACCCCGAAAACCGGGACGGGAAATATTCCCCTCCACTTT.

The sample holds a few counts of this clonotype. This sequence may be a read error, since a much larger clone differs from it by one base. The chain uses TRBV5-5 and TRBJ2-7; D unclear. CDR3 length equals 12 residues. CDR1 and CDR2 (germline): SGHKS, YYEKEE (reference sequence). V was trimmed by 0 bases and J by 6 bases, leaving 7 bases between them. The CDR3 loop is CASSLVHSEQYF. The CDR3 nucleotides read TGTGCCAGCAGCTTGGTTCACTCCGAGCAGTACTTC.

J is TRBJ1-1 and V is TRBV5-1; weak D call: TRBD1 (6 bases). The CDR3 is made up of 14 amino acids. From germline, CDR1 is SGHRS and CDR2 YFSETQ. Trimming stripped 0 bases from V and 3 bases from J, with 9 bases between. CDR3 nucleotide sequence: TGCGCCAGCAGCTTGGCACAGGGACACACTGAAGCTTTCTTT. Protein sequence: CASSLAQGHTEAFF. Full variable domain (outside the CDR3, taken from reference TRBV5-1 and TRBJ1-1): KAGVTQTPRYLIKTRGQQVTLSCSPISGHRSVSWYQQTPGQGLQFLFEYFSETQRNKGNFPGRFSGRQFSNSRSEMNVSTLELGDSALYLCASSLAQGHTEAFFGQGTRLTVV.

This clonotype has ten or more counts. This rearrangement joins TRBV11-2 to TRBJ1-6, with no clear D. Trimming stripped 5 bases from V and 13 bases from J, with 18 bases between. Germline V gene lookup returns CDR1 SGHAT and CDR2 FQNNGV. This CDR3 has 14 amino acids. For the CDR3, the DNA is TGTGCCAGCAGCCCCCATCAATCCGCGGCCCCCCTCCACTTT. It translates to CASSPHQSAAPLHF.

This clonotype was observed many times. The rearrangement joins TRBV6-4 to TRBJ2-7; D remains unclear. V was shortened by 5 bases and J by 2 bases, with 13 bases between the two germline ends. Germline CDR1 reads MRHNA; CDR2 reads SNTAGT. This CDR3 region has 14 residues. As DNA, the CDR3 is TGTGCCAGCAGTCCCAGGACCCCCGCCTACGAGCAGTACTTC. Its protein is CASSPRTPAYEQYF.

This clonotype was observed at least ten times. The genes are TRBV7-9 and TRBJ2-7, with D maybe TRBD1 (5 bases). The V end was cut by 4 bases, the J end by 1 base, with 8 bases between. Germline CDR1 and CDR2: SEHNR and FQNEAQ (reference sequence). This CDR3 has 13 residues. The CDR3 spells CASSSQGSYEQYF. CDR3 DNA sequence: TGTGCCAGCAGCTCGCAGGGTTCCTACGAGCAGTACTTC.

CDR3 coding DNA: TGTGCCAGCAGTGACAACGCGGGGGCCAATTCACCCCTCCACTTT. Translation gives CASSDNAGANSPLHF. The chain combines TRBV6-4 with TRBJ1-6; a possible D gene is TRBD1 (6 bases). Germline loops: CDR1 MRHNA, CDR2 SNTAGT. V gave up 2 bases and J gave up 7 bases, with 12 bases separating them. There are 15 residues in the CDR3.

The chain employs TRBV5-4 and TRBJ1-1, with TRBD1 as a possible D gene (6 bases). V was cut by 3 bases and J by 1 base, with 10 bases left in between. This CDR3 comprises 14 residues. Germline V gives CDR1 SGHNT, CDR2 YYREEE (reference sequence). The CDR3, as DNA: TGTGCCAGCAGCTGGACCAGGGGGAACACTGAAGCTTTCTTT. Its protein is CASSWTRGNTEAFF.

Concerning this clonotype itself: One junction end does not reproduce the germline sequence, and a read error may be involved. The chain combines TRBV2 with TRBJ1-1; D unclear. The germline gives CDR1 SNHLY, CDR2 FYNNEI. The CDR3 sequence is 10 residues long. Here the CDR3 DNA reads TGTGCCAGCAGTATCCGGGCTCCGGGTTTC. Translation gives CASSIRAPGF.

In its sample, this clonotype was seen many times. This chain joins TRBV29-1 and TRBJ2-1; maybe TRBD1 (6 bases). V lost 5 bases to trimming and J lost 9 bases, with 20 bases between them. Looked up from germline, CDR1 is SQVTM and CDR2 is ANQGSEA. There are 14 residues in the CDR3. The CDR3 is CSVWGYRDDGEQFF. The CDR3 DNA is TGCAGCGTTTGGGGCTACAGGGACGACGGTGAGCAGTTCTTC.

The chain couples TRBV25-1 to TRBJ1-3; the D is unclear. This CDR3 contains 16 residues. CDR1 is MGHDK and CDR2 is SYGVNS in the germline V gene. Trimming pared 4 bases from V and 0 bases from J, leaving 13 bases between. DNA of the CDR3: TGTGCCAGCAGTGCTAGAGCGGACGGCTCTGGAAACACCATATATTTT. Residues: CASSARADGSGNTIYF.

This clonotype was seen only a few times. Its ends do not fully match the called genes, so a read error is possible. The CDR3 reads CASSHSAGDRGYEQYF. The CDR3 coding sequence is TGTGCCAGCAGTCACTCCGCAGGCGACAGGGGCTACGAGCAGTACTTC. The chain joins TRBV6-2 or TRBV6-3 to TRBJ2-7, with 8 bases aligning to TRBD1. This CDR3 comprises 16 residues. CDR1 is MNHEY, CDR2 SVGEGT, per germline.

This clonotype showed up many times. This chain uses TRBV30 with TRBJ1-4; TRBD1 aligns across 10 bases. The CDR3 covers 17 residues. CDR1 and CDR2 (germline): GTSNPN, SVGIG (reference sequence). V dropped 8 bases and J dropped 3; count of bases not matched to a gene: 15. The CDR3 DNA reads as TGTGCCGAATCACCGGGACAGGGGAGGGGAGCTAATGAAAAACTGTTTTTT. Translated: CAESPGQGRGANEKLFF.

This clonotype has at least ten counts. The chain carries TRBV7-2 and TRBJ1-4, with 7 bases lining up with TRBD1. V was clipped by 5 bases and J by 5 bases; unmatched bases: 8. Germline assignment: CDR1 SGHTA and CDR2 FQGNSA. The length of the CDR3 is 15 residues. The CDR3 DNA reads TGTGCCAGCAGCCCCGGGGAGACAGGGAATGAAAAACTGTTTTTT. Protein product: CASSPGETGNEKLFF.

The chain joins TRBV11-3 to TRBJ2-5; the D is unclear. Germline V lookup: CDR1 SGHNT, CDR2 YENEEA. Trimming shortened V by 1 base and J by 11 bases, and 14 bases separated the two germline ends. This CDR3 spans 13 amino acids. The CDR3 DNA follows: TGTGCCAGCAGCTTAGTCCGGGCCGCTACGCAGTACTTC. This gives the protein CASSLVRAATQYF.

The chain couples TRBV2 to TRBJ1-5; no definite D call. Looked up from germline, CDR1 is SNHLY and CDR2 is FYNNEI. The V gene lost 5 bases and the J gene lost 4 bases, with 12 bases spanning the gap. This CDR3 has 14 amino acids. The CDR3 loop is CASSPGVFNQPQHF. The CDR3, as DNA: TGTGCCAGCAGTCCCGGGGTTTTTAATCAGCCCCAGCATTTT. The full variable domain, rest sourced from reference TRBV2 and TRBJ1-5, is EPEVTQTPSHQVTQMGQEVILRCVPISNHLYFYWYRQILGQKVEFLVSFYNNEISEKSEIFDDQFSVERPDGSNFTLKIRSTKLEDSAMYFCASSPGVFNQPQHFGDGTRLSIL.

Comment on this clonotype: Being one base from a much bigger clone, this may be a read error. The rearrangement uses TRBV3-1 and TRBJ2-5, with TRBD2 matching over 7 bases. Germline V gene lookup returns CDR1 LGHDT and CDR2 YNNKEL (reference sequence). The CDR3 extends over 15 amino acids. CDR3 protein: CGSSRSSGPQETQYF. As DNA, the CDR3 is TGTGGCAGCAGCCGATCTAGCGGACCACAAGAGACCCAGTACTTC.

The J gene is TRBJ2-2, the V gene TRBV6-4, with TRBD1 identical over 10 bases. The ends lost 6 bases at V and 7 bases at J; junction bases unmatched: 2. This CDR3 comprises 13 residues. CDR1 and CDR2 (germline): MRHNA, SNTAGT. Here the CDR3 DNA reads TGTGCCAGCAGCCGGACAGGGGGCGGGGAGCTGTTTTTT. Protein sequence: CASSRTGGGELFF.

This clonotype was observed many times. V is TRBV5-1 and J is TRBJ1-4, with D perhaps TRBD1 (5 bases). Germline loops: CDR1 SGHRS, CDR2 YFSETQ. This CDR3 has 15 amino acids. Trimming left V 1 base short and J 3 bases short, with 10 bases between. The DNA of the CDR3 is TGCGCCAGCAGCTTGACGGAAGGGGCTAATGAAAAACTGTTTTTT. Its protein product is CASSLTEGANEKLFF.